These 6 T cell receptor beta chains were sequenced from one sample in a study of T-cell reconstitution after alpha-beta-depleted transplantation in children. Unique molecular identifiers were used to barcode this TCRbeta library. TCRdb re-called the PCR reads through MiXCR, storing one row per CDR3 protein. The sample shows about 640,000 distinct CDR3 sequences, under 15% of them seen only once. The sequences come from PBMCs, mostly from graft donor cells, collected 360 days after TCRalphabeta/CD19-depleted stem cell transplant. These receptors all stem from a male patient under 18 who had a stem cell transplant for acute myeloid leukemia, so the T cells may come from the graft donor.

This CDR3 reads CATKPGRLATNEKLFF. CDR3 DNA sequence: TGTGCCACCAAACCGGGACGGCTAGCAACTAATGAAAAACTGTTTTTT. This sequence joins TRBV30 and TRBJ1-4; D possibly corresponds to TRBD1 (5 bases). CDR1 and CDR2 from the germline V gene are GTSNPN and SVGIG (reference sequence). The CDR3 length is 16 residues. Trimming took 8 bases from V and 0 from J, leaving 19 bases between them.

In its sample, this clonotype was seen a few times. The chain combines TRBV20-1 with TRBJ2-7, with D hard to call. Germline assignment: CDR1 DFQATT and CDR2 SNEGSKA (reference sequence). V shed 5 bases and J shed 0 bases, with 14 bases lying between them. The CDR3 consists of 14 residues. CDR3 nucleotide sequence: TGCAGTGCTGAAAGCCCGGAAAGCTCCTACGAGCAGTACTTC. It translates to CSAESPESSYEQYF.

This clonotype has more than one count but fewer than ten. This rearrangement joins TRBV5-4 to TRBJ2-5; 10 bases match TRBD2. The V segment lost 0 bases and the J segment 5 bases; nucleotides outside the gene matches: 7. The CDR3 length is 16 residues. Germline lookup yields CDR1 SGHNT and CDR2 YYREEE (reference sequence). As DNA, the CDR3 is TGTGCCAGCAGCTTGGAGCCAGCGGGAGGGCCGGAGACCCAGTACTTC. Translated, it gives CASSLEPAGGPETQYF.

This clonotype was observed at least ten times. This rearrangement joins TRBV29-1 to TRBJ2-7; TRBD1 agrees at 7 bases. The length of the CDR3 is 14 residues. V lost 6 bases and J lost 2; bases outside the gene matches: 10. In germline, CDR1 is SQVTM, CDR2 ANQGSEA. CDR3 bases: TGCAGCGTGGAGGAGGACAGGCCGGCCTACGAGCAGTACTTC. This codes for CSVEEDRPAYEQYF.

This clonotype was counted many times. The chain joins TRBV18 to TRBJ2-7; TRBD2 is a possible D gene (5 bases). This CDR3 is built from 14 residues. Looked up from germline, CDR1 is KGHSH and CDR2 is LQKENI. Trimming shortened V by 1 base and J by 2 bases, and 9 bases separated the two germline ends. The DNA of the CDR3 is TGTGCCAGCTCACCACTAGCGATCCCCTACGAGCAGTACTTC. Its protein is CASSPLAIPYEQYF. The whole variable domain, remainder taken from reference TRBV18 and TRBJ2-7, is NAGVMQNPRHLVRRRGQEARLRCSPMKGHSHVYWYRQLPEEGLKFMVYLQKENIIDESGMPKERFSAEFPKEGPSILRIQQVVRGDSAAYFCASSPLAIPYEQYFGPGTRLTVT.

The sample holds many counts of this clonotype. V is TRBV20-1 and J is TRBJ1-2; 7 bases align to TRBD1. V shed 1 base and J 6 bases; nucleotides not matched to a gene: 14. The V gene's germline CDR1 is DFQATT and CDR2 SNEGSKA (reference sequence). This CDR3 region has 16 residues. As DNA, the CDR3 is TGCAGTGCTAGAGTTCATTCCGGGACAGTACGGGATGGCTACACCTTC. Protein sequence: CSARVHSGTVRDGYTF.